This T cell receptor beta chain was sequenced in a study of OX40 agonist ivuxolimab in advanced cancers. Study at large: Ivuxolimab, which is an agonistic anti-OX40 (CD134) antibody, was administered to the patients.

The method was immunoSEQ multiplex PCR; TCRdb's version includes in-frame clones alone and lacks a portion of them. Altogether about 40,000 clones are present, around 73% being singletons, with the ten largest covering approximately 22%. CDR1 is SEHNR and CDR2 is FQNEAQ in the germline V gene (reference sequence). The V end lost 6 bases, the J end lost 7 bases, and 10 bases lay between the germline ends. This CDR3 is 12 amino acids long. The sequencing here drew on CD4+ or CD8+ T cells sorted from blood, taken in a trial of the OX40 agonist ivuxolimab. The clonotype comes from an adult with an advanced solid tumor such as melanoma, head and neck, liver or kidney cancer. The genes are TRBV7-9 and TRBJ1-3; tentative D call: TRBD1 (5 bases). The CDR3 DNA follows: TGTGCCAGCAGAGCAGGGTTTAACACCATATATTTT. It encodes CASRAGFNTIYF.